The TCR beta chain described here comes from a study of T cells in Graves' hyperthyroidism and ophthalmopathy. General study results and limits: Blood also carried most thyroid clonotypes expanded above 0.001. A model using 13 V-J features told ophthalmopathy apart from stable hyperthyroidism.

Diagnoses used clinical symptoms, serum thyroxine and TRAb, thyroid ultrasound and orbital computed tomography. PBMCs were derived from 7.5 to 10 ml fresh peripheral blood. RNA transcripts provided the source from which TCR beta CDR3 regions were amplified. Initially, a first-round RT-PCR of the TCR CDR3 employed the HTBI primer set. TCRdb re-analysed the multiplex PCR reads in MiXCR, keeping a single row per CDR3 protein. The table has about 250,000 distinct CDR3 sequences, about 25% seen once. This clonotype showed up many times. The antigen remains undetermined. Trimming stripped 1 base from V and 4 bases from J, with 10 bases between. The CDR3 contains 14 residues. CDR1 and CDR2 (germline): LGHDT, YNNKEL (reference sequence).

Sequencing was performed on blood. The chain carries TRBV3-1 and TRBJ1-2; perhaps TRBD1 as D (5 bases). The TCR comes from a woman between 40 and 55 years old with Graves' ophthalmopathy. CDR3: CASSQAAQGYGYTF. The CDR3 nucleotides read TGTGCCAGCAGCCAAGCCGCCCAGGGCTATGGCTACACCTTC.